This section outlines one TCR beta chain sequence together with its context. As yet, its antigen is unknown. Germline-derived CDR1 and CDR2 are DFQATT and SNEGSKA (reference sequence). The CDR3 runs 15 residues. The record originates from a study of identical twins. Overall study results and limits: Those out-of-frame alpha sequences shared by twins showed an excess of low generation probability. In cord blood, abundant beta clonotypes had fewer insertions; memory showed no trend.

After template switching added a universal primer site, the resulting cDNA carried unique molecular identifiers. TCRdb reprocessed the 5' RACE reads with MiXCR, giving one entry per CDR3 protein. This sample has approximately 300,000 distinct CDR3 sequences, with less than 9.5% found just once. These data also formed part of another study, on yellow fever vaccine responses in identical twins.

The sequence derives from a woman younger than 35 in good health. The chain couples TRBV20-1 to TRBJ2-7, with TRBD2 matching 13 bases. Sequencing used CD8+ T cells sorted from blood. For the CDR3, the DNA is TGCAGCAGGACTAGCGGGAGTCCGTACTCCTACGAGCAGTACTTC. Protein: CSRTSGSPYSYEQYF.